This entry lists 5 T cell receptor beta chains sequenced from one sample in a study of T cell repertoires in cytomegalovirus infection. These receptors have no identified antigens. From the reads, TCRdb called clonotypes with MiXCR, one entry per CDR3 protein. The sample holds hundreds of thousands of distinct CDR3 sequences, under 40% seen once. Here the sequenced sample was cultured CD8+ T cells from PBMCs, taken from culture after CMV antigen stimulation. Every receptor here comes from a human donor in good health (CMV status not recorded). Some clones in this sample may be carry-over from other donors' samples.

This clonotype was detected only a few times. The J gene is TRBJ2-2, the V gene TRBV6-6, with 8 bases identical to TRBD1. Unmatched junction bases numbered 11, after V lost 8 bases and J lost 3 bases. Germline CDR1 and CDR2: MNHNY and SVGAGI (reference sequence). The CDR3 is 16 amino acids. The CDR3 region is CASGGGGQADTGELFF. As DNA, the CDR3 is TGTGCCAGCGGGGGTGGGGGACAGGCGGACACCGGGGAGCTGTTTTTT.

This chain uses TRBV18 with TRBJ1-1, with D possibly being TRBD1 (6 bases). The V gene's germline CDR1 is KGHSH and CDR2 LQKENI. The CDR3 is 16 amino acids. The V end was cut by 3 bases, the J end by 5 bases, with 19 bases between. Written as DNA, the CDR3 is TGTGCCAGCTCACCCGGCGTGGTCAGGGGAGAAACTGAAGCTTTCTTT. As protein: CASSPGVVRGETEAFF.

The V and J genes are TRBV29-1 and TRBJ1-2; D is unclear. The CDR3 contains 11 residues. Germline V CDR1 and CDR2: SQVTM, ANQGSEA. V dropped 4 bases and J dropped 4 bases, with 7 bases sitting between them. The chain's CDR3 is CSVALRYGYTF. The CDR3 DNA is TGCAGCGTTGCGCTGCGCTATGGCTACACCTTC.

The V call is TRBV20-1, the J call TRBJ2-2; D is perhaps TRBD1 (6 bases). CDR1 is DFQATT and CDR2 is SNEGSKA in the germline V gene (reference sequence). The length of the CDR3 is 13 residues. V lost 7 bases and J lost 3, with 12 bases in between. The CDR3 bases are TGCAGTGTCCTGGACAGCGACACCGGGGAGCTGTTTTTT. It specifies CSVLDSDTGELFF.

The chain joins TRBV7-9 to TRBJ2-1; TRBD2 agrees at 10 bases. The CDR3 is 16 residues long. Germline CDR1 and CDR2: SEHNR and FQNEAQ (reference sequence). Trimming removed 4 bases from V and 4 bases from J; junction bases left unmatched: 7. Here the CDR3 reads CASSYLAGAGYNEQFF. CDR3 coding DNA: TGTGCCAGCAGCTATCTAGCGGGGGCCGGTTACAATGAGCAGTTCTTC. The full variable domain, completed using reference TRBV7-9 and TRBJ2-1, is DTGVSQNPRHKITKRGQNVTFRCDPISEHNRLYWYRQTLGQGPEFLTYFQNEAQLEKSRLLSDRFSAERPKGSFSTLEIQRTEQGDSAMYLCASSYLAGAGYNEQFFGPGTRLTVL.